This T cell receptor (beta chain) was identified during a study of OX40 agonist ivuxolimab in advanced cancers. In the study overall: Patients received the agonistic anti-OX40 (CD134) antibody ivuxolimab. While on treatment, patients had intravenous ivuxolimab at 0.01 to 10 mg/kg every 2 weeks. Study-wide results and limits: With doses of 0.1 to 3.0 mg/kg, CD4+ and CD8+ blood T cells had undergone clonal expansion by week 6.

Some clones are missing from TCRdb's copy, which holds only in-frame ones; the method was immunoSEQ multiplex PCR. The sample shows about 45,000 clones, 89% of them seen only once. CDR1 and CDR2 (germline): MNHEY, SMNVEV (reference sequence). The CDR3 length is 13 residues. The germline V and J ends were trimmed by 4 bases and 3 bases, with 10 bases remaining between them. Autoimmune disease history or systemic immunosuppression led to patients being barred. On this clone itself: The antigen is not known.

V is TRBV27 and J is TRBJ2-7; weak D call: TRBD1 (5 bases). The receptor was derived from an adult with an advanced solid tumor such as melanoma, head and neck, liver or kidney cancer. This sample comprised CD4+ or CD8+ T cells sorted from blood, obtained in a trial of the OX40 agonist ivuxolimab. CDR3 DNA: TGTGCCAGCAGTTCCCCTCAGGGCTACGAGCAGTACTTC. Amino acids: CASSSPQGYEQYF.